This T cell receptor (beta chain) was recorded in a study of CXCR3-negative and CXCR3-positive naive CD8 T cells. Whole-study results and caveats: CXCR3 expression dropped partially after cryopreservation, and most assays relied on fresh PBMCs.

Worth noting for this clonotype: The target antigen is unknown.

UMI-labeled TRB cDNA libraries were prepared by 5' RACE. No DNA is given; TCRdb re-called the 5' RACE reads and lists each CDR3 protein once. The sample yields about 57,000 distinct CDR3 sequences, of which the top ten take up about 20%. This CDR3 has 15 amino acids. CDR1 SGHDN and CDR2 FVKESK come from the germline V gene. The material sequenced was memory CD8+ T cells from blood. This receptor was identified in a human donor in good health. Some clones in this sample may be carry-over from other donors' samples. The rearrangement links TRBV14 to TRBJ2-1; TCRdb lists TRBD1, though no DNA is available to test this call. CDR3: CASSQGPGHNNEQFF.